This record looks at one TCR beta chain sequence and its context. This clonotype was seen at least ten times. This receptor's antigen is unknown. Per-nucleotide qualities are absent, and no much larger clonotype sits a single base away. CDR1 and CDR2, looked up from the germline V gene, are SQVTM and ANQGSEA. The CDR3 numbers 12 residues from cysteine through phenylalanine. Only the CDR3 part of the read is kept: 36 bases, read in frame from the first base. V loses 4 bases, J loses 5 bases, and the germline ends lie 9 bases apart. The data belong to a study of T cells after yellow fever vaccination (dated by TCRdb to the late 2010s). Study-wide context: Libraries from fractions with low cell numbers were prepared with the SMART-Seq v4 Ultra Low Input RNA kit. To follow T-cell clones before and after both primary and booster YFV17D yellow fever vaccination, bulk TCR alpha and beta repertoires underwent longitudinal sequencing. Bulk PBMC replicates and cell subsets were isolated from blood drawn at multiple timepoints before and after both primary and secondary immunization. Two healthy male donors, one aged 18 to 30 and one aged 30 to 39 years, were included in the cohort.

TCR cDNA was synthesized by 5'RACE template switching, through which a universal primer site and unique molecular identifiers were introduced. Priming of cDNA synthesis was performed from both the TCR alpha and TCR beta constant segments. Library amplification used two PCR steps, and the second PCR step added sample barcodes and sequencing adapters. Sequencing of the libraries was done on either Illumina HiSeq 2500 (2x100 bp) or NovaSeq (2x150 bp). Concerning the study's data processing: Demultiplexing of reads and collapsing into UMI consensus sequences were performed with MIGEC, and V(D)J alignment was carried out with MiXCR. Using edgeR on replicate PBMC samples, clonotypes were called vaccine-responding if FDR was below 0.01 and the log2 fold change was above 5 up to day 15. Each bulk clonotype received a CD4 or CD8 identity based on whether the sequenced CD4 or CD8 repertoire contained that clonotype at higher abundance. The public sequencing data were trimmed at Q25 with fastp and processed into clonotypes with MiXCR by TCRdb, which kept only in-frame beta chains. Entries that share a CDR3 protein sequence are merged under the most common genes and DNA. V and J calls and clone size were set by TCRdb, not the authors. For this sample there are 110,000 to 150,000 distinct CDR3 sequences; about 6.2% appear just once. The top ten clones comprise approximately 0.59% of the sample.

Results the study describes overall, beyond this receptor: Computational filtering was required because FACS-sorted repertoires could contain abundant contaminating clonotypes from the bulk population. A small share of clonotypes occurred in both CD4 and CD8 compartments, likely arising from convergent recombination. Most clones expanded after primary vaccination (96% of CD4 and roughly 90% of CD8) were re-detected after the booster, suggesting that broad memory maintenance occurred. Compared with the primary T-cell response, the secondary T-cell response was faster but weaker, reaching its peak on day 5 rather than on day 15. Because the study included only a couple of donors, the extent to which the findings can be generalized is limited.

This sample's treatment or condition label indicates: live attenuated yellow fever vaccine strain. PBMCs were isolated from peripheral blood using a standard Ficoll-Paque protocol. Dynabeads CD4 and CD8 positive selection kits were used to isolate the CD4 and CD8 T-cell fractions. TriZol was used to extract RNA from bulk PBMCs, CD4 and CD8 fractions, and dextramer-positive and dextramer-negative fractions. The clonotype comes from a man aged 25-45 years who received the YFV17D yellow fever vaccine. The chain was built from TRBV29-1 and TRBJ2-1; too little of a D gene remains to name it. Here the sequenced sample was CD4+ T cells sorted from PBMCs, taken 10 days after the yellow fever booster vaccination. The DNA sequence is TGCAGCGTTGCTCCCGGTAACAATGAGCAGTTCTTC. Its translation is CSVAPGNNEQFF.